A selection of T cell receptor beta chains follows, all from one sample in a study of early T cells in non-severe SARS-CoV-2 infection. In TCRdb, the 5' RACE reads were re-called with MiXCR into one record per CDR3 protein. The table records roughly 51,000 distinct CDR3 sequences, approximately 7.6% of them present only once. Sequencing was performed on whole blood. The receptors stem from an adult who was a healthcare worker with PCR-confirmed SARS-CoV-2 infection or an uninfected control (not recorded which). The CDR3 runs from the conserved cysteine through the conserved F or W. The D gene is left open where the match is weak. For some rows the clone size is stated as once, few or many, or as a class when expanded; others skip it.

TRBD2	TRBV14	NA	TRBJ2-5	CASRTTSGNQYF
TRBD2	TRBV4-3	many	TRBJ2-1	CASSNSGGDYNEQFF
TRBD2	TRBV5-1	NA	TRBJ2-7	CASSLRSGTSSYEQYF
NA	TRBV6-4	NA	TRBJ2-1	CASTSTGSYNEQFF
NA	TRBV1	many	TRBJ2-1	CTSSQDFNEQFF
NA	TRBV30	many	TRBJ1-5	CAWSSRNQPQHF
NA	TRBV30	NA	TRBJ1-2	CARGGGDDGYTF
TRBD1	TRBV10-3	many	TRBJ2-7	CAIRGQGHEHEQYF
NA	TRBV11-2	few	TRBJ2-1	CASSHTGNEQFF
NA	TRBV28	NA	TRBJ2-7	CASSGTPTYEQYF
NA	TRBV12-3/TRBV12-4	many	TRBJ1-3	CASGLAGNTIYF
TRBD2	TRBV12-3/TRBV12-4	many	TRBJ2-3	CASTASGRDTQYF
NA	TRBV29-1	many	TRBJ2-7	CSVEDNTYEQYF
NA	TRBV19	NA	TRBJ2-3	CASRERTQGGTQYF
NA	TRBV2	NA	TRBJ1-2	CARGGAANYGYTF
NA	TRBV7-2	NA	TRBJ1-1	CASSSQGLNTEAFF
NA	TRBV24-1	few	TRBJ2-3	CATSDPAGSDTQYF
NA	TRBV6-1	few	TRBJ2-1	CASRGGSGTQPYNEQFF
NA	TRBV18	few	TRBJ1-4	CASSPPGLNEKLFF
NA	TRBV29-1	many	TRBJ1-4	CSVRDHNEKLFF
NA	TRBV29-1	medium-sized	TRBJ2-2	CSVEGTGELFF